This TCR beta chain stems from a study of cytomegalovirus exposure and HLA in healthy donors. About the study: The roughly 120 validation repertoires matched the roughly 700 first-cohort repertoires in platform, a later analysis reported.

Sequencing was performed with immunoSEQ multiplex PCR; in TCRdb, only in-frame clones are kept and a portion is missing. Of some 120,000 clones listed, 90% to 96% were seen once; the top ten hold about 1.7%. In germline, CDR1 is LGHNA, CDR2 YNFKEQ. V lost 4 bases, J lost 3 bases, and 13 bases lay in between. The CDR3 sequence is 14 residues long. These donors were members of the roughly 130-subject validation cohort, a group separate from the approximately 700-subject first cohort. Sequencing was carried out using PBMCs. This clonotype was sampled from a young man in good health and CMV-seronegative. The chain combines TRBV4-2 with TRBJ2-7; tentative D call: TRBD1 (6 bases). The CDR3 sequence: CASSPGTSDYEQYF. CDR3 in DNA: TGTGCCAGCAGCCCTGGGACAAGTGACTACGAGCAGTACTTC.